This T cell receptor beta chain was identified in a study of blood T cell repertoires in COVID-19. Study as a whole: Sites in the United States, Italy and Spain provided acute and convalescent COVID-19 samples. In each case, the material was cDNA or gDNA derived from T cells, B-cell-depleted T cells, or PBMCs.

Authors' methods: Amplification of reference gene primers provided the estimated nucleated cell counts. Sequencing used immunoSEQ multiplex PCR; TCRdb keeps in-frame clones, though not all of them. The DNA was the basis for D and trimming; V, J and clone size are from that table. In the table there are around 220,000 clones, 70% to 90% of which are singletons. V lost 2 bases, J lost 6 bases, and 17 bases stayed unmatched. CDR1 SGHRS and CDR2 YFSETQ come from the germline V gene. This CDR3 has 18 amino acids. Seattle cases were enrolled at active infection and followed longitudinally. Material for sequencing was peripheral blood. This receptor was identified in a woman aged 45-60 years with COVID-19, enrolled during active disease. The chain carries TRBV5-1 and TRBJ2-1, with TRBD1 matching 7 bases. This CDR3 reads CASSFTGTETRRRNEQFF. The CDR3 nucleotides read TGCGCCAGCAGCTTCACCGGGACAGAAACCCGTCGGCGCAATGAGCAGTTCTTC. The full variable domain, in which reference TRBV5-1 and TRBJ2-1 provide the parts outside the CDR3, is KAGVTQTPRYLIKTRGQQVTLSCSPISGHRSVSWYQQTPGQGLQFLFEYFSETQRNKGNFPGRFSGRQFSNSRSEMNVSTLELGDSALYLCASSFTGTETRRRNEQFFGPGTRLTVL.